This TCR beta chain is drawn from a study of identical twins. The study, taken as a whole, reports: Cross-sectional statistics underpinned the conclusions; the same donors were not followed. An excess of low generation probability was shown by twin-shared out-of-frame alpha sequences.

Details on this clonotype: Its specificity is not known.

Template switching (which added a universal primer site) was used, and cDNA carried unique molecular identifiers. TCRdb re-called the 5' RACE reads with MiXCR, one entry per CDR3 protein. Among hundreds of thousands of distinct CDR3 sequences listed, 9% to 15% were seen once. This sample also appeared in a second study, on yellow fever vaccine responses in identical twins.

Sequencing used PBMCs. The TCR comes from a woman younger than 30 in good health.

The CDR3 is CASSYSFGGSPYEQYF. The CDR3 bases are TGTGCCAGCAGTTACTCCTTTGGCGGGAGCCCCTACGAGCAGTACTTC. The chain has TRBV6-5 and TRBJ2-7; 7 nucleotides agree with TRBD2. CDR3 size: 16 residues. The germline CDR1 and CDR2 sequences are MNHEY and SVGAGI. Losses at the gene ends were 0 bases for V and 2 bases for J; bases not matched to a gene: 7.